The T cell receptor (beta chain) described here comes from a study of vaccination and CD4 T cells after COVID-19. On the study more broadly: Blood was drawn a median around 71 days post second dose, range 14 to 241.

TCRdb re-analysed the PCR reads in MiXCR, keeping a single row per CDR3 protein. The sample lists about 24,000 distinct CDR3 sequences, around 49% occurring once. V was clipped by 5 bases and J by 6 bases; unmatched bases: 5. Germline CDR1 reads SGHTA; CDR2 reads FQGTGA. CDR3 length: 13 residues. Here the sequenced sample was CD4+ T cells from blood, taken before SARS-CoV-2 vaccination. V usage is TRBV7-3 and J usage is TRBJ2-7; TRBD2 agrees at 9 bases. The receptor comes from a human donor who had recovered from COVID-19. The CDR3 DNA reads TGTGCCAGCAGCCGGGGACTAGCTGGCGAGCAGTACTTC. Its translation: CASSRGLAGEQYF.